One sample yielded the 30 T cell receptor beta chains listed below, sequenced in a study of cytomegalovirus exposure and HLA in healthy donors. Only in-frame clones appear in the TCRdb table, and some are missing; sequencing was by immunoSEQ multiplex PCR. The table has more than 95,000 clones, less than 90% seen once; the top ten hold less than 4.5%. Sample: PBMCs. Receptors originate from a man younger than 35 in good health and CMV-seropositive.

This clone has at least ten counts. V usage is TRBV7-6 and J usage is TRBJ2-1; TRBD2 matches at 9 bases. Unmatched junction bases numbered 7, after V lost 0 bases and J lost 10 bases. Per the germline V gene, CDR1 is SGHVS and CDR2 is FNYEAQ. CDR3 length equals 15 residues. The CDR3 spells CASSLAGGGAGEQFF. The CDR3 DNA reads as TGTGCCAGCAGCTTAGCTGGCGGGGGGGCCGGAGAGCAGTTCTTC.

The V call is TRBV2, the J call TRBJ2-1, with TRBD2 matching 9 bases. The CDR3 contains 14 residues. Germline CDR1 SNHLY, CDR2 FYNNEI. V shed 5 bases, J shed 8 bases, and the junction held 7 bases outside the gene matches. The CDR3 sequence is CASSHTSGGHEQFF. CDR3 coding DNA: TGTGCCAGCAGTCACACCAGCGGGGGGCATGAGCAGTTCTTC.

The gene calls are TRBV7-6 and TRBJ2-7; the D gene is possibly TRBD1 (8 bases). Trimming removed 2 bases from V and 1 base from J, with 24 bases in between. Germline CDR1 reads SGHVS; CDR2 reads FNYEAQ. The CDR3 length is 19 residues. The CDR3, as DNA: TGTGCCAGCAGCTTATCTCCCTACCCACACAGGGGGGGATCCTACGAGCAGTACTTC. It translates to CASSLSPYPHRGGSYEQYF.

The chain recombines TRBV7-9 with TRBJ1-5, with D perhaps TRBD1 (6 bases). CDR3 length: 14 amino acids. V was trimmed by 2 bases and J by 5 bases, leaving 10 bases between them. Germline V gene sequence: CDR1 SEHNR, CDR2 FQNEAQ (reference sequence). CDR3 nucleotide sequence: TGTGCCAGCAGCTTAATGGGGGCTGATCAGCCCCAGCATTTT. Translated, it gives CASSLMGADQPQHF.

The chain uses TRBV5-1 and TRBJ1-4; 8 bases align to TRBD1. The CDR3 is made up of 15 amino acids. V was pared by 4 bases and J by 7 bases, with 9 bases of the junction left unmatched. Germline V CDR1 and CDR2: SGHRS, YFSETQ. The CDR3 coding sequence is TGCGCCAGCAGCCTCAGACAGGGGCGAGGTGAAAAACTGTTTTTT. Protein product: CASSLRQGRGEKLFF.

The rearrangement joins TRBV7-9 to TRBJ2-7, with 8 bases fitting TRBD1. V gave up 6 bases and J gave up 2 bases; unmatched junction bases: 18. From germline, CDR1 is SEHNR and CDR2 FQNEAQ (reference sequence). The length of the CDR3 is 18 residues. This chain's CDR3 is CASSKTSGTGRLPYEQYF. For the CDR3, the DNA is TGTGCCAGCAGTAAAACCTCCGGGACAGGACGACTTCCCTACGAGCAGTACTTC.

The chain employs TRBV5-4 and TRBJ2-3; a possible D gene is TRBD2 (6 bases). The CDR3 runs 15 residues. Germline V gene data show CDR1 as SGHNT and CDR2 as YYREEE (reference sequence). The germline V and J ends were trimmed by 5 bases and 0 bases, with 13 bases remaining between them. Here the CDR3 DNA reads TGTGCCAGCAGGGCCGGGACTTATAGCACAGATACGCAGTATTTT. It codes for CASRAGTYSTDTQYF.

V usage is TRBV5-4 and J usage is TRBJ1-2; 9 nucleotides align to TRBD1. This CDR3 is 13 amino acids long. The germline V gene encodes CDR1 SGHNT and CDR2 YYREEE (reference sequence). V was clipped by 2 bases and J by 8 bases; unmatched bases: 4. The CDR3 coding sequence is TGTGCCAGCAGCTTACAGGGGGCGGCCGGCTACACCTTC. As protein: CASSLQGAAGYTF.

The rearrangement links TRBV27 to TRBJ2-7; 7 bases line up with TRBD1. V gave up 6 bases and J gave up 0 bases; unmatched junction bases: 5. CDR3 size: 14 residues. Germline V lookup: CDR1 MNHEY, CDR2 SMNVEV (reference sequence). CDR3 DNA sequence: TGTGCCAGCAGAACCGGGACAGTCTCCTACGAGCAGTACTTC. Its translation: CASRTGTVSYEQYF.

This clone has a single count. V gene TRBV11-2 combines with J gene TRBJ1-2, with D unclear. This CDR3 spans 15 amino acids. The V gene's germline CDR1 is SGHAT and CDR2 FQNNGV. V gave up 5 bases and J gave up 6 bases, with 19 bases separating them. CDR3: CASSPDPFRTDGYTF. The CDR3 DNA reads as TGTGCCAGCAGCCCGGACCCGTTTAGGACTGATGGCTACACCTTC.

This chain links TRBV4-1 with TRBJ2-2, with D possibly matching TRBD2 (6 bases). Trimming removed 4 bases at V and 6 bases at J, with 15 bases between. CDR1 is MGHRA and CDR2 is YSYEKL in the germline V gene. This CDR3 comprises 15 residues. The CDR3 reads CASSLRLGFPGELFF. The DNA for the CDR3 is TGCGCCAGCAGCCTTAGACTAGGCTTTCCCGGGGAGCTGTTTTTT.

This chain uses TRBV20-1 with TRBJ1-2; 7 bases agree with TRBD1. Germline V gene lookup returns CDR1 DFQATT and CDR2 SNEGSKA (reference sequence). J was trimmed by 4 bases and V by 5 bases; bases with no gene match: 1. The CDR3 is 11 residues long. The CDR3 spells CSASGGYGYTF. In nucleotides, the CDR3 is TGCAGTGCTTCAGGGGGCTATGGCTACACCTTC.

As DNA, the CDR3 is TGTGCCAGCAGCTTAGAGAGGGCAGGAGGCTACACCTTC. As protein: CASSLERAGGYTF. V gene TRBV7-9 combines with J gene TRBJ1-2; D unclear. Germline CDR1 reads SEHNR; CDR2 reads FQNEAQ (reference sequence). This CDR3 region has 13 residues. The V and J ends lost 1 base and 8 bases respectively, with 11 bases between them.

The genes are TRBV27 and TRBJ1-1; 9 bases are shared with TRBD1. The V and J ends lost 6 bases and 0 bases, in that order; junction bases with no gene match: 17. From germline, CDR1 is MNHEY and CDR2 SMNVEV (reference sequence). The CDR3 length is 19 residues. This chain's CDR3 is CASSSIPGTGRGMNTEAFF. The CDR3 coding sequence is TGTGCCAGCAGCTCGATCCCCGGGACAGGGAGGGGAATGAACACTGAAGCTTTCTTT.

This clone appeared a few times. The chain joins TRBV12-5 to TRBJ2-7; no definite D call. This CDR3 contains 12 residues. The germline V and J ends were trimmed by 6 bases and 7 bases, with 13 bases remaining between them. Germline lookup yields CDR1 LGHNT and CDR2 FRNRAP. CDR3: CASGPSGWEQYF. The CDR3 region has the DNA TGTGCTAGTGGCCCCTCCGGGTGGGAGCAGTACTTC.

The chain uses TRBV6-5 and TRBJ1-4; perhaps TRBD1 as D (6 bases). CDR3 length: 14 residues. Germline CDR1 is MNHEY and CDR2 is SVGAGI. Between the trimmed V and J ends, which lost 5 bases and 8 bases, there was a span of 15 bases. As DNA, the CDR3 is TGTGCCAGCAGTAAACAGGGAACCCCCGAAAAACTGTTTTTT. It codes for CASSKQGTPEKLFF.

The V gene is TRBV7-9, the J gene TRBJ1-4, with no clear D. The V end was cut by 1 base, the J end by 3 bases, with 6 bases between. The CDR3 spans 14 residues. CDR1 and CDR2 from the germline V gene are SEHNR and FQNEAQ (reference sequence). The CDR3 loop reads CASSLGSANEKLFF. CDR3 DNA sequence: TGTGCCAGCAGCTTAGGGTCGGCTAATGAAAAACTGTTTTTT. Complete variable domain (other parts from reference TRBV7-9 and TRBJ1-4): DTGVSQNPRHKITKRGQNVTFRCDPISEHNRLYWYRQTLGQGPEFLTYFQNEAQLEKSRLLSDRFSAERPKGSFSTLEIQRTEQGDSAMYLCASSLGSANEKLFFGSGTQLSVL.

This clone has only one observation. The J gene is TRBJ2-1, the V gene TRBV2; TRBD2 aligns across 13 bases. Germline V gives CDR1 SNHLY, CDR2 FYNNEI. The CDR3 extends over 18 amino acids. The V and J ends lost 2 bases and 2 bases, in that order; junction bases with no gene match: 6. The CDR3 spells CASSESRLAGGTYNEQFF. The CDR3 DNA sequence: TGTGCCAGCAGTGAAAGTAGACTAGCGGGGGGAACCTACAATGAGCAGTTCTTC.

This rearrangement joins TRBV27 to TRBJ2-1, with D uncertain. V gave up 4 bases and J gave up 0 bases, with 4 bases separating them. This CDR3 is 13 amino acids long. The germline V gene has CDR1 MNHEY and CDR2 SMNVEV (reference sequence). CDR3 in DNA: TGTGCCAGCAGTTCCAGCTCCTACAATGAGCAGTTCTTC. Amino acids: CASSSSSYNEQFF.

This chain uses TRBV4-2 with TRBJ1-5; 9 nucleotides align to TRBD1. After removal of 0 bases from V and 0 bases from J, the junction contained 6 bases not matched to a gene. The CDR3 covers 18 residues. In germline, CDR1 is LGHNA, CDR2 YNFKEQ. CDR3 DNA sequence: TGTGCCAGCAGCCAAGATGGACAGGGGTGGGGTAGCAATCAGCCCCAGCATTTT. Amino acids: CASSQDGQGWGSNQPQHF.

The V call is TRBV7-2, the J call TRBJ2-5, with 9 bases that match TRBD2. CDR1 is SGHTA, CDR2 FQGNSA, per germline. The ends lost 4 bases at V and 5 bases at J; junction bases unmatched: 5. There are 14 residues in the CDR3. The CDR3 reads CASSWSLAGETQYF. Written as DNA, the CDR3 is TGTGCCAGCAGCTGGTCGCTAGCGGGGGAGACCCAGTACTTC. The full variable domain, rest sourced from reference TRBV7-2 and TRBJ2-5, is GAGVSQSPSNKVTEKGKDVELRCDPISGHTALYWYRQSLGQGLEFLIYFQGNSAPDKSGLPSDRFSAERTGGSVSTLTIQRTQQEDSAVYLCASSWSLAGETQYFGPGTRLLVL.

The chain is built from TRBV27 and TRBJ1-1; 9 bases agree with TRBD1. Germline V CDR1 and CDR2: MNHEY, SMNVEV (reference sequence). The CDR3 extends over 12 amino acids. Losses at the gene ends were 10 bases for V and 5 bases for J; bases not matched to a gene: 5. The CDR3 protein is CATRTGETEAFF. In DNA, the CDR3 is TGTGCCACCAGGACAGGGGAAACTGAAGCTTTCTTT.

J is TRBJ1-4 and V is TRBV5-4; 9 nucleotides agree with TRBD1. Germline-derived CDR1 and CDR2 are SGHNT and YYREEE (reference sequence). The CDR3 has 14 amino acids. Trimming cost V 4 bases and J 8 bases; bases outside gene matches: 6. CDR3 sequence: CASSPGTGNEKLFF. Written as DNA, the CDR3 is TGTGCCAGCAGCCCCGGGACAGGGAACGAAAAACTGTTTTTT.

This clone was picked up many times. CDR3 residues: CASSPDGQGNQPQHF. The CDR3 DNA reads TGCGCCAGCAGCCCGGACGGACAGGGGAATCAGCCCCAGCATTTT. The rearrangement uses TRBV5-1 and TRBJ1-5; 9 bases line up with TRBD1. Germline CDR1 reads SGHRS; CDR2 reads YFSETQ. J was trimmed by 4 bases and V by 4 bases; bases with no gene match: 6. The CDR3 length is 15 residues.

The rearrangement joins TRBV5-6 to TRBJ1-4, with unresolved D. V was shortened by 0 bases and J by 7 bases, with 10 bases between the two germline ends. This CDR3 is 14 amino acids long. Germline V CDR1 and CDR2: SGHDT, YYEEEE. This CDR3 is CASSLAREFEKLFF. The CDR3 bases are TGTGCCAGCAGCTTGGCAAGGGAGTTTGAAAAACTGTTTTTT.

Notes on this clone: Additional DNA sequences in this sample encode the identical CDR3. The CDR3 DNA is TGTGCCAGCAGAACAGGTGGAGGAAACACCATATATTTT. This codes for CASRTGGGNTIYF. The V call is TRBV6-1, the J call TRBJ1-3; possible D gene TRBD1, 5 bases. Trimming took 6 bases from V and 4 from J, leaving 10 bases between them. Per germline, CDR1 MNHNS and CDR2 SASEGT. The CDR3 has 13 residues.

A note on this clone: The junction differs from germline at one of its ends, possibly a read error. J is TRBJ2-1 and V is TRBV13, with TRBD2 identical over 11 bases. Germline V gene sequence: CDR1 PRHDT, CDR2 FYEKMQ (reference sequence). The CDR3 contains 13 residues. The CDR3 loop is CASSTSGAHSAIF. The DNA of the CDR3 is TGTGCCAGCTCGACTAGCGGGGCTCATAGCGCGATCTTC. The complete variable domain, with remaining parts taken from reference TRBV13 and TRBJ2-1, reads AAGVIQSPRHLIKEKRETATLKCYPIPRHDTVYWYQQGPGQDPQFLISFYEKMQSDKGSIPDRFSAQQFSDYHSELNMSSLELGDSALYFCASSTSGAHSAIFGPGTRLTVL.

The V gene is TRBV9, the J gene TRBJ2-3, with TRBD2 as a possible D gene (5 bases). V gave up 3 bases and J gave up 3 bases, with 5 bases separating them. The CDR3 runs 12 residues. Germline V lookup: CDR1 SGDLS, CDR2 YYNGEE. CDR3 residues: CASSAGTDTQYF. DNA of the CDR3: TGTGCCAGCAGCGCGGGAACAGATACGCAGTATTTT.

CDR3 DNA: TGTGCCAGCAGTGAGTCGAGCCGAGGACATTACTCCTACGAGCAGTACTTC. It codes for CASSESSRGHYSYEQYF. The V gene is TRBV6-1, the J gene TRBJ2-7; TRBD1 might be the D (5 bases). Germline CDR1 and CDR2: MNHNS and SASEGT. This CDR3 region has 17 residues. Between the trimmed V and J ends, which lost 3 bases and 0 bases, there was a span of 18 bases.

The chain has TRBV2 and TRBJ1-3; D is ambiguous. This CDR3 region has 15 residues. V lost 1 base to trimming and J lost 2 bases, with 9 bases between them. Germline V gene sequence: CDR1 SNHLY, CDR2 FYNNEI. The CDR3 sequence: CASSEGGQTGNTIYF. CDR3 DNA sequence: TGTGCCAGCAGTGAAGGAGGGCAGACTGGAAACACCATATATTTT.